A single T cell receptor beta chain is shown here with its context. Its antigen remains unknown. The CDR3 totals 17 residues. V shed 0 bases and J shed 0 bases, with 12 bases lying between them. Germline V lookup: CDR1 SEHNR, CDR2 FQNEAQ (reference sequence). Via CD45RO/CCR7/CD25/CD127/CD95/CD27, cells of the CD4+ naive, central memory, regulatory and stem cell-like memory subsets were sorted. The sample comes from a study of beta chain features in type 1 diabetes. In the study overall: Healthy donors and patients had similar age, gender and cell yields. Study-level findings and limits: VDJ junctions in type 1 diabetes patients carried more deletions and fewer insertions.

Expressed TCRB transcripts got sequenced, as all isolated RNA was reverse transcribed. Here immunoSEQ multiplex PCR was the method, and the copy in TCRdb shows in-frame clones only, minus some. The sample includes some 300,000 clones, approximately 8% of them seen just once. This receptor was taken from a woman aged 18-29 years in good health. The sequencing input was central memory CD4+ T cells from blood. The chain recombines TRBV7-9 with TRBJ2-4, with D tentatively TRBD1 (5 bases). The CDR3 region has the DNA TGTGCCAGCAGCTTAGCCCAGGGTTACCTAGCCAAAAACATTCAGTACTTC. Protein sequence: CASSLAQGYLAKNIQYF.